Listed below are T cell receptor beta chains from one sample, sequenced in a study of cytomegalovirus exposure and HLA in healthy donors. The repertoire was sequenced with immunoSEQ multiplex PCR; TCRdb's copy has only in-frame clones and lacks some. The repertoire holds some 160,000 clones, with 55% to 85% as singletons. The sequencing input was PBMCs. Receptors were obtained from a man aged 35 to 55 in good health and CMV-seronegative. Each CDR3 is given with its conserved first and last residue. D genes are given only for firm matches. Size is omitted from some rows. Given values are once, few, many or a class for expanded clones.

d_call j_call clone_size v_call cdr3_nt cdr3_aa
TRBD1 TRBJ1-2 . TRBV28 TGTGCCAGCAGCACTGCCACAGGGGATGGCTATGGCTACACCTTC CASSTATGDGYGYTF
. TRBJ2-5 few TRBV5-4 TGTGCCAGCAGCCCTAAGGGACTTCTGTACCAAGAGACCCAGTACTTC CASSPKGLLYQETQYF
TRBD1 TRBJ1-4 few TRBV7-9 TGTGCCAGCAGCTCGAGACAGGGGGAGGTTGAAAAACTGTTTTTT CASSSRQGEVEKLFF
TRBD1 TRBJ1-1 . TRBV4-1 TGCGCCAGCAGCCATCTGGGGAGAGGGGGCCGACACACTGAAGCTTTCTTT CASSHLGRGGRHTEAFF
TRBD1 TRBJ2-7 medium-sized TRBV4-3 TGCGCCAGCAGCCAAGGACAGGGAGACGTCCACGAGCAGTACTTC CASSQGQGDVHEQYF
. TRBJ1-2 . TRBV2 TGTGCCAGCAGTCCCGGGGATAATAACTATGGCTACACCTTC CASSPGDNNYGYTF
. TRBJ2-1 . TRBV28 TGTGCCAGCAGCCGGGGAGGCCCCTCCTACAATGAGCAGTTCTTC CASSRGGPSYNEQFF
. TRBJ2-7 . TRBV28 TGTGCCAGCAGTATTGGGGACCGGGAGTCCTACGAGCAGTACTTC CASSIGDRESYEQYF
. TRBJ2-7 . TRBV30 TGTGCCTGGAGCCCCGGACAGGCGGGGGAGCAGTACTTC CAWSPGQAGEQYF
TRBD2 TRBJ2-3 . TRBV5-1 TGCGCCAGCACCCCCCTGGCCGGGACTAACACAGATACGCAGTATTTT CASTPLAGTNTDTQYF
TRBD2 TRBJ2-1 . TRBV7-3 TGTGCCAGCAGCCGAAACAGCGGGGGGGCAGCCAATGAGCAGTTCTTC CASSRNSGGAANEQFF
TRBD1 TRBJ1-4 few TRBV9 TGTGCCAGCAGCGCTAGGGACAGAGGAAATGAAAAACTGTTTTTT CASSARDRGNEKLFF
TRBD2 TRBJ2-1 . TRBV5-1 TGCGCCAGCAGCTTGGAAGCGGGAGTGGTGGATGAGCAGTTCTTC CASSLEAGVVDEQFF
. TRBJ2-3 . TRBV7-9 TGTGCCAGCAGCTTAGTTACGGGAATACAAGATACGCAGTATTTT CASSLVTGIQDTQYF
TRBD1 TRBJ1-1 . TRBV9 TGTGCCAGCAGCGAGGGGAGGGGGACAGGGGGCAACACTGAAGCTTTCTTT CASSEGRGTGGNTEAFF
. TRBJ1-3 . TRBV19 TGTGCCAGTAGTATCGATCCAGGGCTCTCTGGAAACACCATATATTTT CASSIDPGLSGNTIYF
. TRBJ2-2 . TRBV7-7 TGTGCCAGCAGCACCGGGGCCGGGGAGCTGTTTTTT CASSTGAGELFF
. TRBJ2-7 . TRBV15 TGTGCCACCAGCAGTGGCTACAGGGCGGTGGAGTACGAGCAGTACTTC CATSSGYRAVEYEQYF
. TRBJ1-4 . TRBV4-2 TGTGCCAGCAGCCAAGATCTATTCGATGAGATGGGCACGTTTTTT CASSQDLFDEMGTFF
. TRBJ1-4 . TRBV4-1 TGCGCCAGCAGCCGAAACCGCGGGCCAGCGATTGCAACTAATGAAAAACTGTTTTTT CASSRNRGPAIATNEKLFF
TRBD2 TRBJ2-7 . TRBV7-9 TGTGCCAGCAGCTTCCCGCTAGCGGACGAGCAGTACTTC CASSFPLADEQYF
. TRBJ2-7 . TRBV5-4 TGTGCCAGCAGCTTGGATGCGGGCGCCTACGAGCAGTACTTC CASSLDAGAYEQYF
. TRBJ1-1 . TRBV5-1 TGCGCCAGCAGCTTGGCCGTGTGGAACACTGAAGCTTTCTTT CASSLAVWNTEAFF
TRBD1 TRBJ2-7 . TRBV5-1 TGCGCCAGCAGCGTGACAGGGGGACTCAGCTACGAGCAGTACTTC CASSVTGGLSYEQYF
TRBD2 TRBJ2-3 . TRBV15 TGTGCCACCAGCAGAGATGGGGGGGAGACAGATACGCAGTATTTT CATSRDGGETDTQYF
TRBD1 TRBJ1-2 once TRBV29-1 TGCAGCGTTGACGACAGGGTTTATGGCTACACCTTC CSVDDRVYGYTF
TRBD1 TRBJ1-6 few TRBV5-1 TGCGCCAGCAGCTCAGGACAGGGTAATTCACCCCTCCACTTT CASSSGQGNSPLHF
TRBD2 TRBJ2-7 . TRBV5-6 TGTGCCAGCAGCTTAGGGGCTAGCGGATACGAGCAGTACTTC CASSLGASGYEQYF
TRBD1 TRBJ1-2 . TRBV5-6 TGTGCCAGCAGCGGAGACAGGGGCTATGGCTACACCTTC CASSGDRGYGYTF
TRBD2 TRBJ2-7 . TRBV7-2 TGTGCCAGCAGCTTAGCGCCGGGCTGGCTAGCGGGAGGGAGGGCCTACGAGCAGTACTTC CASSLAPGWLAGGRAYEQYF
TRBD2 TRBJ2-5 . TRBV2 TGTGCCAGCAGAGGACTAGAGAAGACCCAGTACTTC CASRGLEKTQYF
. TRBJ1-5 few TRBV30 TGTGCCTGGAGTGTCAGGGTGGCAAATCAGCCCCAGCATTTT CAWSVRVANQPQHF
. TRBJ2-5 once TRBV2 TGTGCCAGCAGGAGGGACTCTCAAGAGACCCAGTACTTC CASRRDSQETQYF
TRBD1 TRBJ1-2 . TRBV29-1 TGCAGCGTTAAACAGGGGGAGAACTATGGCTACACCTTC CSVKQGENYGYTF
. TRBJ2-1 . TRBV7-6 TGTGCCAGCAGCTTAATCGGGGAATCTCGAAAGCGGCCGGAAAATGAGCAGTTCTTC CASSLIGESRKRPENEQFF
. TRBJ2-7 . TRBV5-1 TGCGCCAGCAGCCTAGAAAGGCCCTTCTTGGACGAGCAGTACTTC CASSLERPFLDEQYF
TRBD2 TRBJ2-7 . TRBV13 TGTGCCAGCAGCCAGACCGGGACTAGTCTACGAGGACAGTACTTC CASSQTGTSLRGQYF
TRBD1 TRBJ2-7 . TRBV5-1 TGCGCCAGGAAGACAGGGATACGCTACGAGCAGTACTTC CARKTGIRYEQYF
TRBD1 TRBJ2-5 . TRBV19 TGTGCCAGTAGAGTAGACCGGGACAGAGAAGAGACCCAGTACTTC CASRVDRDREETQYF
. TRBJ1-5 . TRBV6-1 TGTGCCAGCAGTGAAAGGGAGAATCAGCCCCAGCATTTT CASSERENQPQHF
. TRBJ1-1 . TRBV5-6 TGTGCCAGCAGCTTGCACTCGAACCCTGAAGCTTTCTTT CASSLHSNPEAFF
TRBD1 TRBJ2-7 few TRBV18 TGTGCCAGCTCACGAAATACAGGGGGCGCGGGGGAAGGCTCCTACGAGCAGTACTTC CASSRNTGGAGEGSYEQYF
. TRBJ1-1 . TRBV18 TGTGCCAGCTCACCGGGCAGGGGCACTGAAGCTTTCTTT CASSPGRGTEAFF
. TRBJ1-2 few TRBV4-3 TGCGCCAGCAGCCAAGACGTGGGGGGTCTCTATGGCTACACCTTC CASSQDVGGLYGYTF
TRBD1 TRBJ2-7 . TRBV15 TGTGCCACCGGGGACAGGGGGCTTAGTGGGTACGAGCAGTACTTC CATGDRGLSGYEQYF
. TRBJ1-1 . TRBV19 TGTGCCAGTAGTGCGAGGACAGACCCGCGGAACACTGAAGCTTTCTTT CASSARTDPRNTEAFF
TRBD2 TRBJ2-5 . TRBV5-4 TGTGCCAGCAGCTTGAGGACTAGCGCCGGTACCCAGTACTTC CASSLRTSAGTQYF
TRBD1 TRBJ2-1 . TRBV27 TGTGCCACCGGGACAGCCTACAATGAGCAGTTCTTC CATGTAYNEQFF
TRBD2 TRBJ2-3 . TRBV7-7 TGTGCCAGCAGCTTACTAGCGGGAGGGTCAGATACGCAGTATTTT CASSLLAGGSDTQYF
. TRBJ1-2 few TRBV27 TGTGCCAGCAGTTTAGGGGCCAGAAACTATGGCTACACCTTC CASSLGARNYGYTF
TRBD2 TRBJ2-7 . TRBV27 TGTGCCAGCAGCTCCGGGACTAGCGGCTACGAGCAGTACTTC CASSSGTSGYEQYF
. TRBJ1-2 . TRBV5-1 TGCGCCAGCAGCTTGAGCACAGGGTTGGCCTATGGCTACACCTTC CASSLSTGLAYGYTF
. TRBJ1-1 . TRBV30 TGTGCCTGGACATCGGGGACAACTGAAGCTTTCTTT CAWTSGTTEAFF
. TRBJ2-3 . TRBV18 TGTGCCAGCTCACCTACAATGTCATTCACAGATACGCAGTATTTT CASSPTMSFTDTQYF